This TCR beta chain stems from a study of T cells after yellow fever vaccination. Across the whole study: Fractions low in cell number were prepared with SMART-Seq v4 Ultra Low Input.

This clonotype was observed a handful of times. The antigen is not known. 5'RACE template switching generated TCR cDNA, adding a universal primer site and UMIs. Each CDR3 protein is one row after TCRdb ran MiXCR on the 5' RACE reads. There are 500,000 to 550,000 distinct CDR3 sequences in the sample; just over 20% occur only once, and 15% to 20% lies in the top ten. Findings and caveats of the study: Though weaker, the secondary response peaked faster, on day 5 versus 15. Detected again after the booster were most primary-vaccination clones, at 95% to 97% CD4 and 80% to 90% CD8.

The CDR3 length is 14 residues. Trimming cost V 7 bases and J 5 bases; bases outside gene matches: 10. This material consisted of PBMCs, taken roughly 23 days after the first yellow fever vaccination. The chain has TRBV12-3 or TRBV12-4 and TRBJ2-5; the match to TRBD2 covers 7 bases. The source of this sequence is a man aged 18-30 years who received the YFV17D yellow fever vaccine. The CDR3 DNA sequence: TGTGCCAGCACCCCGGGACTAAGCATCGAGACCCAGTACTTC. It translates to CASTPGLSIETQYF.